The text below deals with one TCR beta chain. The antigen it recognizes is unknown. Within one base of it there is no much larger clone, and no base qualities were kept. The data are from a study of radiation and T cells in renal cell carcinoma (dated by TCRdb to 2019 to 2021). Broadly, across the study: Samples were obtained from a clinical trial, in which 15 Gy stereotactic body radiation therapy was delivered to primary renal cell carcinomas and nephrectomy was performed 4 weeks later. A total of under 60 samples underwent TCR beta sequencing, made up of approximately 26 tumors and some 27 peripheral blood samples. Across all 50 or so samples, 4,016,671 unique CDR3 nucleotide sequences, encoding about 2,700,000 unique CDR3 amino acid sequences, were identified. Broad study findings and their caveats: In blood, the top tumor clonotypes increased between baseline and 2 weeks post-radiation and then shrank by 4 weeks, which suggests that tumor-resident clones expanded only transiently. Dynamics of the blood repertoire were not tracked past 4 weeks after treatment. Effects of radiation dose or scheduling on the TCR repertoire could not be addressed with the single-armed trial design. Because pretreatment tumor biopsies were not available, the baseline intratumoral presence of clonotypes could not be determined.

The CDR3 runs 12 amino acids, cysteine and phenylalanine included. The CDR3 DNA has 36 bases and is translated from base 1. CDR1 MGHDK and CDR2 SYGVNS are derived from the germline V gene. V was cut back by 4 bases and J by 4 bases, leaving a gap of 7 bases between them. TCR beta libraries were generated from genomic DNA with the immunoSEQ kit, following the manufacturer's recommendations. To prepare libraries, a first multiplex PCR with proprietary primers was run, followed by a second PCR that added unique barcodes, and a bead cleanup was done after each round. A kit-provided positive control reaction and a negative control reaction were included in every sample batch. The final libraries underwent checking on an Agilent 4200 TapeStation D1000 ScreenTape, volumetric pooling, and quantification by qPCR. Sequencing was performed on an Illumina NextSeq500 using a MidOutput 150-cycle cartridge, with 156 Read1 cycles, 15 Index1 cycles, and the kit custom primers. The pooled library was loaded at roughly 1 pM, and roughly 18% PhiX control was spiked in. As for the original processing: Vendor-processed data were analyzed in R, and a clonotype was defined as all T cells sharing the same CDR3 nucleotide sequence. For clone abundance analyses, frequencies were normalized to the 10,000 most abundant clones per sample. Public T cell clones, averaging fewer than five per sample, were removed before analysis. Tumor-enriched clonotypes and baseline blood-enriched clonotypes were defined as those with an abundance difference of at least 32-fold between compartments. A beta-binomial differential abundance model was used to identify clonotypes that were expanded or contracted between blood time points. Tumor-blood repertoire similarity was measured with the Baroni-Urbani and Buser coefficient, and groups were compared using two-tailed Wilcoxon tests in R. TCRdb holds this immuneACCESS table with in-frame rearrangements only. Some clones are missing; in checked studies, unresolved V genes explain under half, and the rest has no known cause. That table gives V, J and clone size, and the DNA gave D and trimming. For this sample the table gives some 140,000 clones, of which around nine tenths were detected only once. Around 12% of the sample is in the top ten clones.

The time point tag for this specimen amounts to: baseline pretreatment blood. The treatment or condition label on this specimen signifies: 15 Gy SBRT to primary tumor, nephrectomy 4 weeks later. To follow tumor-enriched clonotypes, serial peripheral blood was collected from radiation-treated patients at baseline and at 2 weeks and 4 weeks after SBRT. All patients had renal cell carcinoma with clear cell pathology. The QIAamp DNA Blood Mini Kit (Qiagen) was used to prepare genomic DNA for TCR sequencing. The analyses included just those samples that passed every quality control check. The material was blood, obtained from a patient whose treatment included radiotherapy and nephrectomy. The TCR sequence derives from a woman aged 45-65 years with renal cell carcinoma. The chain is made from TRBV25-1 and TRBJ1-2, with no confidently assigned D gene. CDR3 loop: CASSGGLYGYTF. The DNA reads TGTGCCAGCAGTGGCGGCCTCTATGGCTACACCTTC.